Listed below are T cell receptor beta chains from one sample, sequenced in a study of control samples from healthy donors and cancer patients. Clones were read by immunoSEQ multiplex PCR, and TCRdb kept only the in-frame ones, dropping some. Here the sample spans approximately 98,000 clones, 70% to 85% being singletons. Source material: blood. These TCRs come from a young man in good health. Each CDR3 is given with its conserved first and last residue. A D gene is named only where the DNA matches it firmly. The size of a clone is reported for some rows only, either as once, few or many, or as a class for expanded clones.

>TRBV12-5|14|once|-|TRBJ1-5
CASGHFNSNQPQHF
TGTGCTAGTGGGCACTTTAATAGCAATCAGCCCCAGCATTTT
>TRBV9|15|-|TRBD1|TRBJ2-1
CASSAPGTGFGEQFF
TGTGCCAGCAGCGCTCCCGGGACAGGATTTGGCGAGCAGTTCTTC
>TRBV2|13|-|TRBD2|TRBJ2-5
CASRTLAEETQYF
TGTGCCAGCAGGACCCTAGCGGAAGAGACCCAGTACTTC
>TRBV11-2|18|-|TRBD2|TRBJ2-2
CASSPPGLAGGATGELFF
TGTGCCAGCAGCCCACCGGGACTAGCGGGGGGGGCCACCGGGGAGCTGTTTTTT
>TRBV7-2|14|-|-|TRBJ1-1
CASSLERRGGVAFF
TGTGCCAGCAGCTTAGAAAGAAGGGGCGGGGTAGCTTTCTTT
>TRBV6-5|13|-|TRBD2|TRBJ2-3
CASSRTRTDTQYF
TGTGCCAGCAGCCGGACTAGAACAGATACGCAGTATTTT
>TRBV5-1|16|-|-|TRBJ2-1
CASSSQTGRSVNEQFF
TGCGCCAGCAGCTCCCAGACAGGGAGGTCTGTCAATGAGCAGTTCTTC
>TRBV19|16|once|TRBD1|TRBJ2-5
CASSIQNQGAVETQYF
TGTGCCAGTAGCATACAAAACCAGGGGGCGGTTGAGACCCAGTACTTC
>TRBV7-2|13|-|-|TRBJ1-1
CASSLAGPTEAFF
TGTGCCAGCAGCCTCGCGGGTCCCACTGAAGCTTTCTTT
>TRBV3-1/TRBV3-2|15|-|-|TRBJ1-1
CASSPRQAVTTEAFF
TGTGCCAGCAGCCCCCGACAGGCGGTGACCACTGAAGCTTTCTTT
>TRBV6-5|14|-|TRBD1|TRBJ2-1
CASTEGTDYNEQFF
TGTGCCAGCACCGAGGGGACAGATTACAATGAGCAGTTCTTC
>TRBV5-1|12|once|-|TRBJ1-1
CASSPSSGKAFF
TGCGCCAGCAGCCCCTCCTCAGGGAAGGCTTTCTTT
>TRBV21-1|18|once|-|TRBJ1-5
CASSKGDRGNKRNQPQHF
TGTGCCAGCAGCAAAGGGGACAGGGGGAATAAGCGCAATCAGCCCCAGCATTTT
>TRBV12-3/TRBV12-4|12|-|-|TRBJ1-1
CASSFEGRKAFF
TGTGCCAGCAGTTTTGAGGGGAGGAAAGCTTTCTTT
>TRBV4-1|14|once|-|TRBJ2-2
CASSQERNTGELFF
TGCGCCAGCAGCCAAGAGAGGAACACCGGGGAGCTGTTTTTT
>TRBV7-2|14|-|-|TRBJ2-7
CASSWIGGPYEQYF
TGTGCCAGCAGCTGGATCGGGGGGCCCTACGAGCAGTACTTC
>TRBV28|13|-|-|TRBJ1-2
CASGRDTNYGYTF
TGTGCCAGCGGCCGGGACACGAACTATGGCTACACCTTC
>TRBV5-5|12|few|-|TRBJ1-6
CASSLGNSPLHF
TGTGCCAGCAGCTTGGGGAATTCACCCCTCCACTTT
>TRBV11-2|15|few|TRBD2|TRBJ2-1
CASSIRRGYYNEQFF
TGTGCCAGCAGCATAAGGCGGGGGTATTACAATGAGCAGTTCTTC
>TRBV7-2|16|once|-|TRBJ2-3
CASSLGGLGGADTQYF
TGTGCCAGCAGCTTGGGGGGACTGGGGGGTGCGGATACGCAGTATTTT
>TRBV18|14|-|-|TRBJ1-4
CASSPGQGGEKLFF
TGTGCCAGCTCACCGGGGCAGGGCGGTGAAAAACTGTTTTTT
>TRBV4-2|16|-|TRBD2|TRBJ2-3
CASSQVERGGRDTQYF
TGTGCCAGCAGCCAAGTCGAGCGGGGGGGCCGGGATACGCAGTATTTT
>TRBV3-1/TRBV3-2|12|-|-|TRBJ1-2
CASSKSFYGYTF
TGTGCCAGCAGCAAGAGTTTTTATGGCTACACCTTC
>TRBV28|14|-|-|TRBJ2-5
CASSPRPRQETQYF
TGTGCCAGCAGCCCACGACCTAGACAAGAGACCCAGTACTTC
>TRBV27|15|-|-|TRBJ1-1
CASSLKRGVNTEAFF
TGTGCCAGCAGTTTAAAGCGTGGCGTGAACACTGAAGCTTTCTTT
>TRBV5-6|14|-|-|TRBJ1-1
CASSLGAGISEAFF
TGTGCCAGCAGCTTGGGGGCTGGGATAAGTGAAGCTTTCTTT
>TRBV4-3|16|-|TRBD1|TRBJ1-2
CASSQDLWDRLYGYTF
TGCGCCAGCAGCCAAGATCTCTGGGACAGACTCTATGGCTACACCTTC
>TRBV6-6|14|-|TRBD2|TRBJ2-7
CASSYGLAGYEQYF
TGTGCCAGCAGTTACGGGCTAGCGGGGTACGAGCAGTACTTC
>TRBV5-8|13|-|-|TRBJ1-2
CASSLPRGEGYTF
TGTGCCAGCAGCTTGCCGCGGGGGGAAGGCTACACCTTC
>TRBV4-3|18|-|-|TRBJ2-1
CASSQDSGATTINNEQFF
TGCGCCAGCAGCCAAGATTCGGGGGCTACTACTATTAACAATGAGCAGTTCTTC
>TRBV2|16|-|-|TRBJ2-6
CASSGFGASGANVLTF
TGTGCCAGCAGTGGGTTTGGGGCCTCTGGGGCCAACGTCCTGACTTTC
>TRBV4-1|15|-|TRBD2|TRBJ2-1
CASSHPGLGILEQFF
TGCGCCAGCAGCCATCCGGGACTAGGAATCCTTGAGCAGTTCTTC
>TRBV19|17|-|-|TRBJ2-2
CASSIDRAYRYTGELFF
TGTGCCAGTAGTATAGATCGCGCCTACAGGTACACCGGGGAGCTGTTTTTT
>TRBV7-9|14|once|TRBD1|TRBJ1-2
CASSGRDSYYGYTF
TGTGCCAGCAGCGGACGGGACAGCTACTATGGCTACACCTTC
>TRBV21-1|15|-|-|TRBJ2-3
CASSKGAGGRDTQYF
TGTGCCAGCAGCAAAGGGGCAGGGGGCCGAGATACGCAGTATTTT
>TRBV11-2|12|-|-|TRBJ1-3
CASTRSENTIYF
TGTGCCAGCACCCGCTCCGAGAACACCATATATTTT
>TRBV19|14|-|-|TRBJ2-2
CASRDGQLYRELFF
TGTGCCAGTAGGGATGGACAGTTATACAGGGAGCTGTTTTTT
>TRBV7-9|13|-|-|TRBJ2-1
CASKKEVDNEQFF
TGTGCCAGCAAGAAGGAAGTAGACAATGAGCAGTTCTTC
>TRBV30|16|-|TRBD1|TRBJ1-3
CAWSEGQGASGNTIYF
TGTGCCTGGAGTGAGGGACAGGGCGCCTCTGGAAACACCATATATTTT
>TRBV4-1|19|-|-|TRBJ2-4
CASSQEGATPMISKNIQYF
TGCGCCAGCAGCCAAGAGGGGGCAACTCCCATGATCAGTAAAAACATTCAGTACTTC
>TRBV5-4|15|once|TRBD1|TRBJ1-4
CASSIWTGGNEKLFF
TGTGCCAGCAGCATCTGGACAGGGGGTAATGAAAAACTGTTTTTT
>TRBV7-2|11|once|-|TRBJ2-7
CASSLEREQYF
TGTGCCAGCAGCTTAGAGAGGGAGCAGTACTTC